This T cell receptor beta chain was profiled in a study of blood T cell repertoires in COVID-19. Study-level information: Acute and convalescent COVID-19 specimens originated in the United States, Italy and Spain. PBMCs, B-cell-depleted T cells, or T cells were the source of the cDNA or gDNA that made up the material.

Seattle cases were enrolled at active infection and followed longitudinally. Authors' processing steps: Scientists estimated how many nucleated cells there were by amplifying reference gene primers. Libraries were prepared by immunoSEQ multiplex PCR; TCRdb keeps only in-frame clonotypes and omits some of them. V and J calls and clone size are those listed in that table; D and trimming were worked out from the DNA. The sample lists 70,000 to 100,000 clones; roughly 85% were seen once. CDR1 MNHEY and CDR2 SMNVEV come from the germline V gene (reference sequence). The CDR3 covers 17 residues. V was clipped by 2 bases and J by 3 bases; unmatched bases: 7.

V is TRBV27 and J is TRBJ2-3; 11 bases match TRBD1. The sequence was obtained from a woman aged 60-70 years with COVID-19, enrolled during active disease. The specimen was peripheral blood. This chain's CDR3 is CASSLVGQGVETDTQYF. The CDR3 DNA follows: TGTGCCAGCAGTTTAGTGGGACAGGGGGTAGAGACAGATACGCAGTATTTT.